A single sample is the source of the 2 T cell receptor delta chains below, sequenced in a study of gamma-delta T cells after stem cell transplantation. TCRdb repeated clone calling on the RT-PCR reads with CATT. Its table lists 61 delta-chain clones. Sequenced sample: gamma-delta T cells. Receptor source: a human donor. It is not recorded whose cells these are; they may come from a transplant donor.

This clone was observed a handful of times. The size of this delta chain means little, since it is a stray read in a library made for gamma chains. The chain combines TRDV3 with TRDJ1; D may be TRDD2 (5 bases). The CDR3 spans 18 residues. The V gene lost 2 bases and the J gene lost 0 bases, with 25 bases spanning the gap. The V gene's germline CDR1 is TVYSNPD and CDR2 GDNSRS (reference sequence). The CDR3 here is CAFRPTFTYLWYTDKLIF. CDR3 nucleotides: TGTGCCTTTCGACCCACCTTTACCTACTTATGGTACACCGATAAACTCATCTTT.

As for this clone: For a library built for gamma chains, this delta chain is a stray read; little rests on its size. The genes are TRDV2 and TRDJ1; 13 nucleotides align to TRDD3. No J gene was available from TCRdb, and it was assigned here by a germline match of the DNA. With 3 bases clipped from V and 0 bases from J, the junction kept 18 bases outside the gene matches. Per germline, CDR1 GEAIGNYY and CDR2 EKD. The CDR3 loop spans 21 amino acids. The CDR3 region is CACDSVLLGDTGTLNTDKLIF. DNA of the CDR3: TGTGCCTGTGACTCCGTCCTACTGGGGGATACGGGGACCCTGAACACCGATAAACTCATCTTT.